One sample yielded the 30 T cell receptor beta chains listed below, sequenced in a study of blood T cell repertoires in COVID-19. Data came from immunoSEQ multiplex PCR; TCRdb stores just in-frame clones and leaves some out. Of about 160,000 clones in the sample, roughly 93% were seen once. Sequencing was done on a sample of peripheral blood. The source is a man in his late teens or twenties with acute or convalescent COVID-19.

The chain carries TRBV6-5 and TRBJ1-2; TRBD1 might be the D (6 bases). Germline V lookup: CDR1 MNHEY, CDR2 SVGAGI. V lost 8 bases and J lost 7, with 14 bases in between. The CDR3 covers 12 residues. CDR3 nucleotide sequence: TGTGCCAGCGGATTTACAGGGTCTGGCTACACCTTC. It is translated as CASGFTGSGYTF.

This sequence joins TRBV5-1 and TRBJ1-3; D is ambiguous. CDR3 length equals 15 residues. Per germline, CDR1 SGHRS and CDR2 YFSETQ. The V end was cut by 1 base, the J end by 0 bases, with 8 bases between. The CDR3 DNA follows: TGCGCCAGCAGCTTGCCGCAGGCCTCTGGAAACACCATATATTTT. Translating it yields CASSLPQASGNTIYF.

The chain combines TRBV4-2 with TRBJ1-1, with a possible D match to TRBD1 (6 bases). The length of the CDR3 is 15 residues. Germline lookup yields CDR1 LGHNA and CDR2 YNFKEQ. Trimming removed 7 bases at V and 7 bases at J, with 22 bases between. The CDR3 nucleotides are TGTGCCAGCACTCCTCGTGGACAGCTTGGCGGTGAAGCTTTCTTT. The encoded protein is CASTPRGQLGGEAFF.

As for this clone: The same CDR3 can be traced to other DNA sequences in this sample. V gene TRBV5-1 combines with J gene TRBJ1-1, with D possibly matching TRBD1 (5 bases). The CDR3 length is 16 residues. Between the trimmed V and J ends, which lost 0 bases and 0 bases, there was a span of 12 bases. Germline loops: CDR1 SGHRS, CDR2 YFSETQ. CDR3 residues: CASSLAQQAMNTEAFF. Written as DNA, the CDR3 is TGCGCCAGCAGCTTGGCCCAACAGGCTATGAACACTGAAGCTTTCTTT.

The chain uses TRBV5-1 and TRBJ2-6; D gene ambiguous. The CDR3 is made up of 15 amino acids. Trimming left V 1 base short and J 1 base short, with 6 bases between. Germline assignment: CDR1 SGHRS and CDR2 YFSETQ. The CDR3 here is CASSLPGSGANVLTF. CDR3 bases: TGCGCCAGCAGCTTGCCAGGATCTGGGGCCAACGTCCTGACTTTC.

The gene calls are TRBV18 and TRBJ1-1; TRBD1 is a possible D gene (5 bases). CDR3 length equals 14 residues. Trimming left V 4 bases short and J 3 bases short, with 12 bases between. Per the germline V gene, CDR1 is KGHSH and CDR2 is LQKENI. The CDR3 here is CASSRGGRDTEAFF. The CDR3 DNA reads TGTGCCAGCTCACGGGGGGGAAGGGACACTGAAGCTTTCTTT.

This chain connects TRBV24-1 to TRBJ2-7, with 8 bases that match TRBD1. This CDR3 contains 15 residues. The germline CDR1 and CDR2 sequences are KGHDR and SFDVKD. J gave up 5 bases and V 5 bases, and 10 bases lay outside the gene matches. The CDR3 region has the DNA TGTGCCACCAGTGGCTCGACAGGGGAGAAAAACGAGCAGTACTTC. Its protein is CATSGSTGEKNEQYF.

This clone was counted once. The V call is TRBV19, the J call TRBJ1-3; a weak D match, TRBD1 (6 bases). V was shortened by 2 bases and J by 2 bases, with 19 bases between the two germline ends. The CDR3 has 18 amino acids. CDR1 LNHDA and CDR2 SQIVND come from the germline V gene (reference sequence). The chain's CDR3 is CASSIRGGRGTAGNTIYF. DNA of the CDR3: TGTGCCAGTAGTATACGGGGGGGGCGAGGGACGGCTGGAAACACCATATATTTT.

The rearrangement links TRBV2 to TRBJ1-2; tentative D call: TRBD1 (5 bases). The V end was cut by 9 bases, the J end by 5 bases, with 7 bases between. Per germline, CDR1 SNHLY and CDR2 FYNNEI. The CDR3 has 10 amino acids. CDR3 sequence reads: CARGGYGYTF. The DNA for the CDR3 is TGTGCCAGGGGGGGGTATGGCTACACCTTC.

The J gene is TRBJ2-7, the V gene TRBV24-1; no clear D gene. This CDR3 spans 16 amino acids. V was pared by 4 bases and J by 0 bases, with 15 bases between. Germline loops: CDR1 KGHDR, CDR2 SFDVKD. CDR3 protein: CATSEAGSAGSYEQYF. CDR3 coding DNA: TGTGCCACCAGTGAGGCCGGGTCAGCCGGCTCCTACGAGCAGTACTTC.

The J gene is TRBJ1-4, the V gene TRBV24-1; possibly TRBD1 for D (5 bases). The V gene lost 4 bases and the J gene lost 2 bases, with 13 bases spanning the gap. This CDR3 is built from 16 residues. Germline CDR1 and CDR2: KGHDR and SFDVKD. Here the CDR3 DNA reads TGTGCCACCAGTGAGGGGGGGGTACGGACTAATGAAAAACTGTTTTTT. Protein product: CATSEGGVRTNEKLFF.

The chain is built from TRBV6-6 and TRBJ1-2, with D unclear. The CDR3 loop spans 11 amino acids. V lost 4 bases and J 3 bases, leaving 3 bases between the germline ends. Germline-derived CDR1 and CDR2 are MNHNY and SVGAGI (reference sequence). The CDR3 protein is CASSFDYGYTF. DNA for the CDR3: TGTGCCAGCAGTTTCGACTATGGCTACACCTTC.

The CDR3 nucleotides read TGTGCCAGTACCCAAGGGACAGCCTACTATGGCTACACCTTC. Its translation is CASTQGTAYYGYTF. The chain carries TRBV9 and TRBJ1-2, with 7 bases lining up with TRBD1. CDR1 is SGDLS, CDR2 YYNGEE, per germline. The CDR3 covers 14 residues. V trimming: 8 bases; J trimming: 3 bases; junction bases outside the gene matches: 10.

This clone was observed a single time. The J gene is TRBJ2-2, the V gene TRBV5-6, with D possibly TRBD1 on 6 matching bases. This CDR3 has 15 residues. Germline values: CDR1 SGHDT, CDR2 YYEEEE. V shed 2 bases and J shed 6 bases, with 14 bases lying between them. CDR3 in amino acids: CASSFHRVWAGELFF. The CDR3 DNA sequence: TGTGCCAGCAGCTTCCACAGGGTATGGGCCGGGGAGCTGTTTTTT.

The chain is built from TRBV5-1 and TRBJ1-2; TRBD1 might be the D (6 bases). The ends were cut back, 0 bases at V and 4 bases at J, with 10 bases in the middle. Germline values: CDR1 SGHRS, CDR2 YFSETQ. CDR3 length: 14 amino acids. The CDR3 reads CASSLDRVTYGYTF. The CDR3 DNA sequence: TGCGCCAGCAGCTTGGACAGGGTAACCTATGGCTACACCTTC.

V is TRBV18 and J is TRBJ1-5, with 10 bases fitting TRBD1. Trimming cost V 5 bases and J 1 base; bases outside gene matches: 5. CDR3 length: 16 residues. Per the germline V gene, CDR1 is KGHSH and CDR2 is LQKENI. CDR3 region: CASSSGTGASNQPQHF. CDR3 DNA: TGTGCCAGCTCATCCGGGACAGGGGCGAGCAATCAGCCCCAGCATTTT.

The genes are TRBV29-1 and TRBJ1-2; possibly TRBD1 for D (5 bases). With 8 bases removed from V and 4 bases from J, the gap between germline ends came to 14 bases. Germline V gene data show CDR1 as SQVTM and CDR2 as ANQGSEA. The length of the CDR3 is 12 residues. The CDR3 region is CSILDDSYGYTF. In nucleotides, the CDR3 is TGCAGCATCCTAGACGACAGCTATGGCTACACCTTC.

The rearrangement joins TRBV6-5 to TRBJ1-2; 7 nucleotides align to TRBD1. Germline lookup yields CDR1 MNHEY and CDR2 SVGAGI. This CDR3 is built from 14 residues. The ends lost 7 bases at V and 4 bases at J; junction bases unmatched: 9. The CDR3 region has the DNA TGTGCCAGCACTCCAGGGGGGACACCCTATGGCTACACCTTC. Protein product: CASTPGGTPYGYTF.

The chain joins TRBV27 to TRBJ2-6, with 7 bases that match TRBD1. This CDR3 is built from 18 residues. V dropped 9 bases and J dropped 0; count of bases not matched to a gene: 14. Germline lookup yields CDR1 MNHEY and CDR2 SMNVEV (reference sequence). In DNA form, the CDR3 reads TGTGCCAGTGGGACAGACCTAACGTATACCTCTGGGGCCAACGTCCTGACTTTC. The encoded protein is CASGTDLTYTSGANVLTF.

This chain joins TRBV5-1 and TRBJ1-2; tentatively, D is TRBD1 (6 bases). The CDR3 totals 16 residues. Looked up from germline, CDR1 is SGHRS and CDR2 is YFSETQ. V dropped 0 bases and J dropped 0 bases, with 12 bases sitting between them. CDR3 nucleotides: TGCGCCAGCAGCTTGGTAACAGGGAAAGCTAACTATGGCTACACCTTC. Protein sequence: CASSLVTGKANYGYTF.

The sample holds a few counts of this clone. The rearrangement uses TRBV27 and TRBJ1-2; 8 bases line up with TRBD1. The V gene's germline CDR1 is MNHEY and CDR2 SMNVEV (reference sequence). The junction had 9 bases not matched to a gene; V was cut back by 5 bases and J by 4 bases. This CDR3 is built from 15 residues. The CDR3 reads CASSTRTGPIYGYTF. Written as DNA, the CDR3 is TGTGCCAGCAGTACCCGGACAGGGCCAATCTATGGCTACACCTTC.

The chain joins TRBV10-3 to TRBJ1-1; D is uncertain. The V and J ends lost 6 bases and 5 bases respectively, with 13 bases between them. Germline V gives CDR1 ENHRY, CDR2 SYGVKD. The CDR3 consists of 13 residues. CDR3: CAIRDYIGTEAFF. As DNA, the CDR3 is TGTGCCATCAGGGACTATATAGGGACTGAAGCTTTCTTT.

The rearrangement links TRBV3-1 (or the pseudogene TRBV3-2) to TRBJ1-6, with 7 bases aligning to TRBD1. After removal of 3 bases from V and 5 bases from J, the junction contained 1 base not matched to a gene. Germline values: CDR1 LGHDT, CDR2 YNNKEL (reference sequence). The CDR3 is made up of 14 amino acids. CDR3 sequence reads: CASSQGQNNSPLHF. The CDR3 DNA sequence: TGTGCCAGCAGCCAGGGACAGAATAATTCACCCCTCCACTTT.

The chain joins TRBV2 to TRBJ1-5, with 7 bases identical to TRBD1. V lost 7 bases and J lost 4; bases outside the gene matches: 4. The CDR3 covers 13 residues. Germline V gene sequence: CDR1 SNHLY, CDR2 FYNNEI. CDR3 loop: CASMRGPNQPQHF. The CDR3 coding sequence is TGTGCCAGCATGAGGGGGCCTAATCAGCCCCAGCATTTT.

The chain joins TRBV24-1 to TRBJ2-3; D not certain. The CDR3 is 14 amino acids. Germline V lookup: CDR1 KGHDR, CDR2 SFDVKD. V was cut by 2 bases and J by 0 bases, with 5 bases left in between. CDR3 sequence (DNA): TGTGCCACCAGTGATTCGCGAAGCACAGATACGCAGTATTTT. This translates into CATSDSRSTDTQYF.

The chain recombines TRBV19 with TRBJ2-7; D not certain. This CDR3 has 14 amino acids. Germline V gene sequence: CDR1 LNHDA, CDR2 SQIVND (reference sequence). V shed 3 bases and J shed 13 bases, with 22 bases lying between them. The CDR3 DNA reads TGTGCCAGTAGTATCGCGGCAGCTCCTACGATTCGATACTTC. Protein product: CASSIAAAPTIRYF.

The V gene is TRBV15, the J gene TRBJ2-3; TRBD2 matches at 7 bases. The CDR3 contains 14 residues. J lost 0 bases, V lost 5 bases, and 2 bases had no gene match. Germline V gene lookup returns CDR1 LNHNV and CDR2 YYDKDF (reference sequence). The CDR3 coding sequence is TGTGCCACCAGCCGGGACTATAGCACAGATACGCAGTATTTT. Amino acids: CATSRDYSTDTQYF.

The V and J genes are TRBV7-2 and TRBJ2-1; TRBD1 agrees at 7 bases. Germline values: CDR1 SGHTA, CDR2 FQGNSA. The CDR3 sequence is 17 residues long. Trimming took 1 base from V and 8 from J; bases not matched to a gene: 14. As DNA, the CDR3 is TGTGCCAGCAGCTTAGGGTTCAGGGGGAAGACGCCCCATGAGCAGTTCTTC. This codes for CASSLGFRGKTPHEQFF.

The chain recombines TRBV7-6 with TRBJ2-3; D call uncertain. V was pared by 1 base and J by 2 bases, with 13 bases between. The CDR3 has 16 amino acids. The germline CDR1 and CDR2 sequences are SGHVS and FNYEAQ. The CDR3 loop is CASSLVGGYFTDTQYF. As DNA, the CDR3 is TGTGCCAGCAGCTTAGTAGGCGGCTATTTCACAGATACGCAGTATTTT.

This chain joins TRBV2 and TRBJ2-5, with D possibly TRBD2 on 6 matching bases. V dropped 8 bases and J dropped 2 bases, with 9 bases sitting between them. Germline CDR1 is SNHLY and CDR2 is FYNNEI. The length of the CDR3 is 12 residues. The CDR3 region is CASRDFQETQYF. CDR3 DNA sequence: TGTGCCAGCCGGGACTTTCAAGAGACCCAGTACTTC.